One and the same sample provided the 6 T cell receptor beta chains below, sequenced in a study of CD8 T cells in ankylosing spondylitis. TCRdb re-called the 5' RACE reads with MiXCR, one entry per CDR3 protein. In the table there are approximately 100,000 distinct CDR3 sequences, 24% of which are singletons. Sample: synovial fluid, either unsorted or a sorted T cell fraction (not recorded which). These receptors came from a male donor with ankylosing spondylitis.

The chain joins TRBV6-1 to TRBJ2-1; no definite D call. Germline CDR1 and CDR2: MNHNS and SASEGT. Trimming took 9 bases from V and 6 from J, leaving 12 bases between them. CDR3 length equals 12 residues. DNA for the CDR3: TGTGCCAGTTTACGGGTTACCAATGAGCAGTTCTTC. Its protein product is CASLRVTNEQFF.

The rearrangement joins TRBV12-3 or TRBV12-4 to TRBJ2-7, with a possible D match to TRBD2 (6 bases). The germline V and J ends were trimmed by 5 bases and 2 bases, with 16 bases remaining between them. The CDR3 covers 15 residues. The CDR3 nucleotides read TGTGCCAGCAGTCCCCGGGGGACCAAGCCCTACGAGCAGTACGTC. It encodes CASSPRGTKPYEQYV.

This clonotype came up many times. The chain employs TRBV12-3 or TRBV12-4 and TRBJ1-5; 8 bases align to TRBD1. The CDR3 runs 13 residues. V shed 6 bases, J shed 3 bases, and the junction held 1 base outside the gene matches. The CDR3 nucleotides are TGTGCCAGCAGGGACAGGGCCAATCAGCCCCAGCATTTT. This codes for CASRDRANQPQHF.

There are a few counts of this clonotype. This chain links TRBV20-1 with TRBJ2-3; TRBD2 matches 9 bases. Germline V gene data show CDR1 as DFQATT and CDR2 as SNEGSKA (reference sequence). The CDR3 length is 16 residues. V lost 6 bases and J lost 2; bases outside the gene matches: 12. CDR3 sequence (DNA): TGCAGTGCCCCCCGCCCGACTAGCGGACCCACAGATACGCAGTATTTT. It encodes CSAPRPTSGPTDTQYF.

The chain recombines TRBV27 with TRBJ1-3; D remains unclear. Trimming took off 6 bases at V and 0 bases at J, with 6 bases between the two ends. CDR3 length equals 13 residues. Germline assignment: CDR1 MNHEY and CDR2 SMNVEV (reference sequence). As DNA, the CDR3 is TGTGCCAGCAGGACTAGCTCTGGAAACACCATATATTTT. Translated, it gives CASRTSSGNTIYF.

The J gene is TRBJ2-5, the V gene TRBV7-9; D may match TRBD1 or TRBD2 (5 bases each). Germline CDR1 SEHNR, CDR2 FQNEAQ (reference sequence). V lost 6 bases, J lost 5 bases, and 19 bases lay in between. CDR3 length: 15 amino acids. The CDR3: CASSPGASGAETQYF. The CDR3 nucleotides read TGTGCCAGCAGTCCCGGGGCCAGCGGAGCGGAGACCCAGTACTTC.